The present T cell receptor (beta chain) was sequenced within a study of CD8 T cells in ankylosing spondylitis. The V end was cut by 2 bases, the J end by 4 bases, with 7 bases between. The germline V gene encodes CDR1 SGHVS and CDR2 FQNEAQ. This CDR3 is 13 amino acids long. From the 5' RACE reads, TCRdb called clonotypes with MiXCR, one entry per CDR3 protein. The table has a few hundred thousand distinct CDR3 sequences, approximately 11% seen once. This clonotype was recorded a few times. The target antigen is unknown. The study's findings and limits: There was a TCR beta motif, made of several highly homologous variants, that appeared characteristic of ankylosing spondylitis blood.

This clonotype originated in a male donor with ankylosing spondylitis. The chain recombines TRBV7-8 with TRBJ2-3, with a possible D match to TRBD1 (6 bases). Source material: blood, either unsorted or a sorted T cell fraction (not recorded which). This chain's CDR3 is CASSLHRADTQYF. The CDR3 DNA follows: TGTGCCAGCAGCTTACACAGGGCAGATACGCAGTATTTT.